Reported below is one T cell receptor (beta chain). The sample belongs to a study of shared clonotypes between healthy human individuals. CDR1 and CDR2 (germline): SGHAT, FQNNGV. The V and J ends lost 5 bases and 6 bases respectively, with 14 bases between them. The CDR3 covers 13 residues. Per the original data handling: Junction-only sequences without quality scores came from ImmunoSEQ, so filtering differed. Profiled with immunoSEQ multiplex PCR; TCRdb holds only in-frame clones, not every one. D and trimming were read from the DNA, whereas the V and J calls and clone size are those reported in that table. The sample yields 950,000 to 1,300,000 clones, around 75% seen once.

This sequence joins TRBV11-2 and TRBJ2-7, with D possibly being TRBD1 (5 bases). The TCR sequence derives from a man aged 18 to 35 in good health. Sequenced input: memory CD4+ T cells sorted from blood. Regarding subset: CD45RA-negative fraction. CDR3 bases: TGTGCCAGCAGCAATCAGGGTCCGGGCGAGCAGTACTTC. Amino acids: CASSNQGPGEQYF.